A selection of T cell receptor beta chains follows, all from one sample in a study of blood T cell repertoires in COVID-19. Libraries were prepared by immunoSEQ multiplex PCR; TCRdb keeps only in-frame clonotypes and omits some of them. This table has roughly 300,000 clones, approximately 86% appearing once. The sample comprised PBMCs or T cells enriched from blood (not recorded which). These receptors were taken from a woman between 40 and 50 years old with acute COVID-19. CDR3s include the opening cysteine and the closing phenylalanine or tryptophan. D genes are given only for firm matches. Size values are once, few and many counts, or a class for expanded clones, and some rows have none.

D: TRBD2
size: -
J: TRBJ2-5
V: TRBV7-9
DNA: TGTGCCAGCAGACGGCCGACTAGCTTGGAGACCCAGTACTTC
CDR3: CASRRPTSLETQYF

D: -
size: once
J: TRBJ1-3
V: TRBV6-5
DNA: TGTGCCAGCAGTTCAGGTGCAGTCAACCATGGAAACACCATATATTTT
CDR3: CASSSGAVNHGNTIYF

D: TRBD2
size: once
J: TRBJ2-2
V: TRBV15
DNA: TGTGCCACCAGCAGAACCAAACTAGCGGGATTATTCACCGGGGAGCTGTTTTTT
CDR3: CATSRTKLAGLFTGELFF

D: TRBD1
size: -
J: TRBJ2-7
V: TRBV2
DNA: TGTGCCAGCAGGCCTACCGGGACAGGGGGCAACGAGCAGTACTTC
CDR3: CASRPTGTGGNEQYF

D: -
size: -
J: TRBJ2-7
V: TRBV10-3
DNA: TGTGCCATCAGTGCTGGGCAGGGTAACGGCGAGCAGTACTTC
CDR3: CAISAGQGNGEQYF

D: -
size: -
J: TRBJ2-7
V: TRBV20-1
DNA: TGCAGTGCTAGTCTCGAGTACGAGCAGTACTTC
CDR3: CSASLEYEQYF

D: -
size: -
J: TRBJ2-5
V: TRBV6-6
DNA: TGTGCCAGCAGTAACGACAGGCAAGAGACCCAGTACTTC
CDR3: CASSNDRQETQYF

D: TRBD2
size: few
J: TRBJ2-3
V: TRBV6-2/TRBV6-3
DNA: TGTGCCAGCAGTTACAGCGGGGGGGCCACAGATACGCAGTATTTT
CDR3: CASSYSGGATDTQYF

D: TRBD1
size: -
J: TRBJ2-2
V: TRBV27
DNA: TGTGCCAGCAGTCTCCGGACAGGGACCGGGGAGCTGTTTTTT
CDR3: CASSLRTGTGELFF

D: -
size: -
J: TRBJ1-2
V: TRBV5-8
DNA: TGTGCCAGCATCCAGGGCCTACTGGAGGGCTACACCTTC
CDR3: CASIQGLLEGYTF

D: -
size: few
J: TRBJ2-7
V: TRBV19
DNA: TGTGCCAGTAGTTCAGCCTACGAGCAGTACTTC
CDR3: CASSSAYEQYF

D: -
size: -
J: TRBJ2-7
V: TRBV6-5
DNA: TGTGCCAGCAGTTACGGGCAGAGGCAGTACTTC
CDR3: CASSYGQRQYF

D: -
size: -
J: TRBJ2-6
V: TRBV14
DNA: TGTGCCAGCAGCCAAGAAACATTCTCTGGGGCCAACGTCCTGACTTTC
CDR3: CASSQETFSGANVLTF

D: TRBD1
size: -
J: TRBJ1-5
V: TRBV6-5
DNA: TGTGCCAGCAGATGGACAGGGGATCAGCCCCAGCATTTT
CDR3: CASRWTGDQPQHF

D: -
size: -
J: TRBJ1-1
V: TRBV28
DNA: TGTGCCAGCACGCGGTTAAGGAAAATGAACACTGAAGCTTTCTTT
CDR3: CASTRLRKMNTEAFF

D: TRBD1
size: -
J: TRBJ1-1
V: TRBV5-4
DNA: TGTGCCAGCAGGAGAATCGACAGGGTGGATCTAGGTGAAGCTTTCTTT
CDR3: CASRRIDRVDLGEAFF

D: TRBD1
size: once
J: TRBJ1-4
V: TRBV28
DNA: TGTGCCAGCAGTCCAAGGGACAGAATAAATGAAAAACTGTTTTTT
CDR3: CASSPRDRINEKLFF

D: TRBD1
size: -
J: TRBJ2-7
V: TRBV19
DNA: TGTGCCAGTAGCCTCAGGGGGCGCGACGAGCAGTACTTC
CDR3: CASSLRGRDEQYF

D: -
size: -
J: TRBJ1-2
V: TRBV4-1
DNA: TGCGCCAGCAGCCTAGGTTGGGACACAGCGATCTATGGCTACACCTTC
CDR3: CASSLGWDTAIYGYTF

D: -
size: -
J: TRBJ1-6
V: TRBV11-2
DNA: TGTGCCAGCAGCCCGACAGCAAATAATTCACCCCTCCACTTT
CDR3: CASSPTANNSPLHF

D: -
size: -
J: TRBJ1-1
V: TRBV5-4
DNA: TGTGCCAGCAGCCCTATGAGCAACACTGAAGCTTTCTTT
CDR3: CASSPMSNTEAFF

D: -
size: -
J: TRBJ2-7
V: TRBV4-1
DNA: TGCGCCAGCAGCCAAGATCGCCAGGGTCTTTCCTACGAGCAGTACTTC
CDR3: CASSQDRQGLSYEQYF

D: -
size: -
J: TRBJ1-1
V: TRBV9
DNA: TGTGCCAGCAGCGTAGGATCAGGGGTGACTGAAGCTTTCTTT
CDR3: CASSVGSGVTEAFF